These T cell receptor beta chains were read from a single sample in a study of OX40 agonist ivuxolimab in advanced cancers. Some clones are missing from TCRdb's copy, which holds only in-frame ones; the method was immunoSEQ multiplex PCR. In the table there are about 75,000 clones, 86% of which are singletons. The sample was CD4+ or CD8+ T cells sorted from blood, taken in a trial of the OX40 agonist ivuxolimab. The source of these receptors is an adult with an advanced solid tumor such as melanoma, head and neck, liver or kidney cancer. Each CDR3 is given with its conserved first and last residue. A D gene is named only where the DNA matches it firmly. Expanded clones are given a class, and other clones once, few, many or no size at all.

clone_size d_call j_call v_call cdr3_nt cdr3_aa
- - TRBJ1-1 TRBV6-1 TGTGCCAGCCCCTCCCTTGCCGGGCTGGACACTGAAGCTTTCTTT CASPSLAGLDTEAFF
- - TRBJ2-5 TRBV19 TGTGCCAGTAGTATTGAGACAGGACTCCGGGAGACCCAGTACTTC CASSIETGLRETQYF
once TRBD2 TRBJ2-4 TRBV5-6 TGTGCCAGCAGCCACGGACTAGCGGGAGAACAAGCCAAAAACATTCAGTACTTC CASSHGLAGEQAKNIQYF
- TRBD2 TRBJ2-7 TRBV5-1 TGCGCCAGCAGCCTACCTCCGAGCGGGAGCTCCTACGAGCAGTACTTC CASSLPPSGSSYEQYF
- TRBD1 TRBJ1-5 TRBV10-3 TGTGCCGTCGCCGAGACAGGGATTCAGCCCCAGCATTTT CAVAETGIQPQHF
- TRBD1 TRBJ2-2 TRBV5-1 TGCGCCAGCAGTCGGGACAGCTCCGGGGAGCTGTTTTTT CASSRDSSGELFF
- TRBD2 TRBJ2-7 TRBV7-2 TGTGCCAGCAGCTTAGCGGCAACTAGCGGCTACGAGCAGTACTTC CASSLAATSGYEQYF
- - TRBJ2-3 TRBV30 TGTGCCTGGAGCTTTGCCGGGACAGATACGCAGTATTTT CAWSFAGTDTQYF
- - TRBJ1-2 TRBV11-2 TGTGCCAGCAGTTCCGGGGCTTCTAACTATGGCTACACCTTC CASSSGASNYGYTF
- - TRBJ2-1 TRBV5-1 TGCGCCAGCAGCTGGGGAGGGGGGCCAGGACATGAGCAGTTCTTC CASSWGGGPGHEQFF
- - TRBJ2-1 TRBV7-2 TGTGCCAGCAGCCAAGACAGTTACAATGAGCAGTTCTTC CASSQDSYNEQFF
- - TRBJ1-4 TRBV18 TGTGCCAGCTCACCTGCACAGCAAGCTTATGAAAAACTGTTTTTT CASSPAQQAYEKLFF
few - TRBJ2-3 TRBV11-3 TGTGCCAGCAGCTTAGGGGCTAGCGCAACAGATACGCAGTATTTT CASSLGASATDTQYF
- - TRBJ1-3 TRBV28 TGTGCCAGCAGTTCCATACTCTCTGGAAACACCATATATTTT CASSSILSGNTIYF
- - TRBJ2-7 TRBV6-1 TGTGCCAGCAGCGAGACAGTTAACTACGAGCAGTACTTC CASSETVNYEQYF
- - TRBJ1-2 TRBV7-9 TGTGCCAGCAGCTTAGATACAGGTTCCGCAGGGGTGAACTATGGCTACACCTTC CASSLDTGSAGVNYGYTF
once - TRBJ1-1 TRBV7-2 TGTGCCAGCAGCGCCCAGTGGGGGCTGAACACTGAAGCTTTCTTT CASSAQWGLNTEAFF
once TRBD1 TRBJ1-1 TRBV5-4 TGTGCCAGCAGCCCGGGACAGAAAACTGAAGCTTTCTTT CASSPGQKTEAFF
- - TRBJ1-2 TRBV6-5 TGTGCCAGCAGTTACCCCGGGGCCGGTGGCTACACCTTC CASSYPGAGGYTF
- TRBD1 TRBJ1-1 TRBV9 TGTGCCAGCAGCGTAGCACAGGGGGTAACTGAAGCTTTCTTT CASSVAQGVTEAFF
- - TRBJ1-6 TRBV5-6 TGTGCCAGCAGTCTAAGAGACAGGTTTAATTCACCCCTCCACTTT CASSLRDRFNSPLHF
- TRBD1 TRBJ1-6 TRBV30 TGTGCCTGGAGTGGGGACAGAAATTCACCCCTCCACTTT CAWSGDRNSPLHF
- TRBD1 TRBJ2-7 TRBV28 TGTGCCAGCAGTCTTCCCGGGACAGGGTCCTACGAGCAGTACTTC CASSLPGTGSYEQYF
- - TRBJ2-3 TRBV7-2 TGTGCCAGCAGCGAAAGCGGTCGGTCCGATACGCAGTATTTT CASSESGRSDTQYF
- - TRBJ1-2 TRBV5-6 TGTGCCAGCAAAGCTCAGAACTATGGCTACACCTTC CASKAQNYGYTF
once - TRBJ2-3 TRBV18 TGTGCCAGCTCACTAGCGGTCCTCACAGATACGCAGTATTTT CASSLAVLTDTQYF
- - TRBJ2-2 TRBV11-3 TGTGCCAGCAGCTTAGGCCCCACCGGGGAGCTGTTTTTT CASSLGPTGELFF
- TRBD2 TRBJ2-1 TRBV7-7 TGTGCCAGCAGCTTAGCTTGGACTAGCGGGAGCGATGAGCAGTTCTTC CASSLAWTSGSDEQFF
once TRBD1 TRBJ1-1 TRBV6-5 TGTGCCAGCAGTATCAGACAGGGGGGCACTGAAGCTTTCTTT CASSIRQGGTEAFF
- - TRBJ2-5 TRBV5-6 TGTGCCAGCATCTTAACCGGGGAAGGTCCCAGCCGAGGGCCCCAGTACTTC CASILTGEGPSRGPQYF
- - TRBJ2-3 TRBV20-1 TGCCTTTCGAGAGGCACAGATACGCAGTATTTT CLSRGTDTQYF
- - TRBJ1-3 TRBV7-2 TGTGCCAGCAGCCTCGGGACTGCTGGAAACACCATATATTTT CASSLGTAGNTIYF
- - TRBJ1-4 TRBV25-1 TGTGCCAGCAGTGCCCCGGGGGCGCATGAAAAACTGTTTTTT CASSAPGAHEKLFF
few - TRBJ1-6 TRBV6-5 TGTGCCAGCAGTTACGACTCAGCCAAGTCACCCCTCCACTTT CASSYDSAKSPLHF
- - TRBJ2-7 TRBV4-3 TGCGCCAGCAGCTTGAGGACAGCCTACGAGCAGTACTTC CASSLRTAYEQYF
- - TRBJ1-1 TRBV19 TGTGCCAGTAGTATACTGCTTTCTATGAACACTGAAGCTTTCTTT CASSILLSMNTEAFF
- TRBD2 TRBJ2-1 TRBV19 TGTGCCAGTAAAACCATACTAGCGGCGGGAGACAAGAATGAGCAGTTCTTC CASKTILAAGDKNEQFF
- TRBD2 TRBJ2-3 TRBV7-3 TGTGCCAGCAGCTTGAGCGGGGGGGCCCCTGGCACAGATACGCAGTATTTT CASSLSGGAPGTDTQYF
- - TRBJ2-7 TRBV7-2 TGTGCCAGCAGCTTGACCTCCTACGAGCAGTACTTC CASSLTSYEQYF
- TRBD1 TRBJ2-2 TRBV4-1 TGCGCCAGCAGGGGGGACAGAGAGGAGCTGTTTTTT CASRGDREELFF
- - TRBJ1-2 TRBV6-6 TGTGCCAGCAGTTACAGGGAAACCCCTTCGGGCTACACCTTC CASSYRETPSGYTF
- - TRBJ1-5 TRBV7-2 TGTGCCAGCAGCCCGGACAGTAAATTCAATCAGCCCCAGCATTTT CASSPDSKFNQPQHF
- - TRBJ1-5 TRBV6-1 TGTGCCAGCAGTGGGCAGGAAACCCCTTATAATCAGCCCCAGCATTTT CASSGQETPYNQPQHF
- - TRBJ1-3 TRBV9 TGTGCCAGCAGCGACCAGGGGATGGTTAGAAACACCATATATTTT CASSDQGMVRNTIYF